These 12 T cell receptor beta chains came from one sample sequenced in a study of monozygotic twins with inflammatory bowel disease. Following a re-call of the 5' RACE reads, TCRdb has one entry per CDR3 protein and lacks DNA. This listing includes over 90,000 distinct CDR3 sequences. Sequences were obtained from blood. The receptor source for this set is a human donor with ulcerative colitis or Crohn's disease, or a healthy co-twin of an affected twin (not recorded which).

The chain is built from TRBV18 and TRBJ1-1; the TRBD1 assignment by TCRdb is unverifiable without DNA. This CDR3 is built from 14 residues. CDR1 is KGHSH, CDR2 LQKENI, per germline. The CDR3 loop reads CASSRDRGRTEAFF. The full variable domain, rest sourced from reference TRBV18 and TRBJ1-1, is NAGVMQNPRHLVRRRGQEARLRCSPMKGHSHVYWYRQLPEEGLKFMVYLQKENIIDESGMPKERFSAEFPKEGPSILRIQQVVRGDSAAYFCASSRDRGRTEAFFGQGTRLTVV.

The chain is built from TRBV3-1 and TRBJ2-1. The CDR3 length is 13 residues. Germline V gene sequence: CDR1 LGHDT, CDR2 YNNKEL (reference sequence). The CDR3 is CASSQDRFNEQFF.

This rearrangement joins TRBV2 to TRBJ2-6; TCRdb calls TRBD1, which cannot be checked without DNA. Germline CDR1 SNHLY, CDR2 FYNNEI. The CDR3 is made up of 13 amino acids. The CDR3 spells CASKGPGANVLTF.

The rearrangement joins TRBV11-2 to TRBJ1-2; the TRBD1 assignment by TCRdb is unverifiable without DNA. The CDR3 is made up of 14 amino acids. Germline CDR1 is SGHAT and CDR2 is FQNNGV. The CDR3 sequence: CASSGGLYSGGYTF.

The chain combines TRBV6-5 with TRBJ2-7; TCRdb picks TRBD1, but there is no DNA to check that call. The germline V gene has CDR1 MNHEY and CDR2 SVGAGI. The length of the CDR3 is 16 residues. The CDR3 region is CASSYGTGARSYEQYF.

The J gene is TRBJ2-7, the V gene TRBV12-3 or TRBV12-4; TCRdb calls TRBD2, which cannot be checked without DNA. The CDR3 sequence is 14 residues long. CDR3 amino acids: CASSSYRDYPEQYF.

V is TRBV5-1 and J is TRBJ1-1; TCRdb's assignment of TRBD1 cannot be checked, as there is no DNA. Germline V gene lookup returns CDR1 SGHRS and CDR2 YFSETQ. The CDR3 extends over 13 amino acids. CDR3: CASTTGIGTEAFF.

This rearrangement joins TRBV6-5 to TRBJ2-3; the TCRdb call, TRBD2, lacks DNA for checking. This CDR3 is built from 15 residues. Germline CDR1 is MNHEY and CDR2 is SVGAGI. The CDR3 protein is CASSYSGRSTDTQYF.

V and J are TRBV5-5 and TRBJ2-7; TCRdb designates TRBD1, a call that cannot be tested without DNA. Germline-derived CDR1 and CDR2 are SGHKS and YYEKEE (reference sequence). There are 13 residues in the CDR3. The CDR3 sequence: CASSILWTYEQYF.

The CDR3 spells CASSLLDRSEKLFF. The chain links TRBV27 to TRBJ1-4; checking the TCRdb D call of TRBD1 is not possible without DNA. Germline lookup yields CDR1 MNHEY and CDR2 SMNVEV (reference sequence). This CDR3 spans 14 amino acids.

The CDR3 protein is CASSGQYSYEQYF. This chain connects TRBV6-5 to TRBJ2-7; the D gene TCRdb calls, TRBD1, cannot be checked with no DNA. Per germline, CDR1 MNHEY and CDR2 SVGAGI. The CDR3 loop spans 13 amino acids.

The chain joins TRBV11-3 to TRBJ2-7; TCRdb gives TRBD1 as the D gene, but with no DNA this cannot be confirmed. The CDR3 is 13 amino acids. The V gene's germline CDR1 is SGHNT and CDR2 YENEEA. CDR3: CASSPGSGAEQYF.